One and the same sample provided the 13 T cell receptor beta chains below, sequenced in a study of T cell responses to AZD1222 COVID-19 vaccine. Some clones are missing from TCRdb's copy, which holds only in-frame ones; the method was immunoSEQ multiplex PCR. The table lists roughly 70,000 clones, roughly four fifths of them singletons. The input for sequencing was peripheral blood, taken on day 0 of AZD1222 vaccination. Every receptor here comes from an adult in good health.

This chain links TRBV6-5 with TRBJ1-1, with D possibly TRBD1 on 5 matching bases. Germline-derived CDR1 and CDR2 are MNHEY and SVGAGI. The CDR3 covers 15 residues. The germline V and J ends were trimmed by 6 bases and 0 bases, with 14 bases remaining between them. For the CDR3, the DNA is TGTGCCAGCAGGGTGGACATGTCTATGAACACTGAAGCTTTCTTT. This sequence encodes CASRVDMSMNTEAFF.

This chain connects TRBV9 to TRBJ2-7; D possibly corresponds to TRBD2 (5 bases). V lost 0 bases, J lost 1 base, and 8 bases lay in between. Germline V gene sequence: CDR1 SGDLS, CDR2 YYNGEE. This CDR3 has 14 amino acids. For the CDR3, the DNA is TGTGCCAGCAGCGTAGGAAGCGGTTCCTACGAGCAGTACTTC. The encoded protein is CASSVGSGSYEQYF.

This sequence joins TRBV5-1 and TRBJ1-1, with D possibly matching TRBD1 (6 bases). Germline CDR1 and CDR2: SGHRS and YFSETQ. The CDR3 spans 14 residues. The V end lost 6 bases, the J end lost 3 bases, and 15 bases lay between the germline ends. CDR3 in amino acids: CASIRGPGDTEAFF. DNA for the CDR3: TGCGCCAGCATTAGGGGACCAGGGGACACTGAAGCTTTCTTT.

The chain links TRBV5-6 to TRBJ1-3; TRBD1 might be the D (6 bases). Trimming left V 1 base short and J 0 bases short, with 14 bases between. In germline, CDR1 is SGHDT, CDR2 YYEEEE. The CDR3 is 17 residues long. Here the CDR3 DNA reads TGTGCCAGCAGCTTGCGGGGGCGAATCTCCTCTGGAAACACCATATATTTT. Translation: CASSLRGRISSGNTIYF.

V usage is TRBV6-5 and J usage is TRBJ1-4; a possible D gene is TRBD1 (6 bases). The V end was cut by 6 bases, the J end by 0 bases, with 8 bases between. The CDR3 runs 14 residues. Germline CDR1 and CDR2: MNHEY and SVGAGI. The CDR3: CASRGAATNEKLFF. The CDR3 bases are TGTGCCAGCAGGGGGGCCGCAACTAATGAAAAACTGTTTTTT.

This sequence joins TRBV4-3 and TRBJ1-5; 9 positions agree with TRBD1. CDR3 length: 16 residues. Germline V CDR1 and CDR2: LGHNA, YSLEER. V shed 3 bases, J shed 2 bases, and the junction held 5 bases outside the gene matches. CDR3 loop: CASSQGQGNGNQPQHF. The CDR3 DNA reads TGCGCCAGCAGCCAGGGACAGGGAAATGGCAATCAGCCCCAGCATTTT.

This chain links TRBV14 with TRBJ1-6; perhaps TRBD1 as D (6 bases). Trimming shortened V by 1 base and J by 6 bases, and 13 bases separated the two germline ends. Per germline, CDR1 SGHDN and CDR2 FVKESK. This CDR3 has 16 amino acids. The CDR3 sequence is CASSQVGTIVNSPLHF. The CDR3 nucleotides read TGTGCCAGCAGCCAAGTAGGGACAATTGTTAATTCACCCCTCCACTTT. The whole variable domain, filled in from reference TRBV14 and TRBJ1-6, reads EAGVTQFPSHSVIEKGQTVTLRCDPISGHDNLYWYRRVMGKEIKFLLHFVKESKQDESGMPNNRFLAERTGGTYSTLKVQPAELEDSGVYFCASSQVGTIVNSPLHFGNGTRLTVT.

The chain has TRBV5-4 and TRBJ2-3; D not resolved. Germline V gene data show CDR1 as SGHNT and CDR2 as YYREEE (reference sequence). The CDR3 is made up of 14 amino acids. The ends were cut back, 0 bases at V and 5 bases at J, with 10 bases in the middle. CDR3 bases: TGTGCCAGCAGCTTGGAGGTACAACAAGATACGCAGTATTTT. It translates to CASSLEVQQDTQYF.

The CDR3 nucleotides read TGTGCCAGCTCACCTTACTCACAGGGATCAAACTATGGCTACACCTTC. Protein sequence: CASSPYSQGSNYGYTF. The chain joins TRBV18 to TRBJ1-2; a weak D match, TRBD1 (6 bases). V dropped 3 bases and J dropped 2 bases, with 16 bases sitting between them. There are 16 residues in the CDR3. CDR1 KGHSH and CDR2 LQKENI come from the germline V gene. Variable domain in full (rest from reference TRBV18 and TRBJ1-2): NAGVMQNPRHLVRRRGQEARLRCSPMKGHSHVYWYRQLPEEGLKFMVYLQKENIIDESGMPKERFSAEFPKEGPSILRIQQVVRGDSAAYFCASSPYSQGSNYGYTFGSGTRLTVV.

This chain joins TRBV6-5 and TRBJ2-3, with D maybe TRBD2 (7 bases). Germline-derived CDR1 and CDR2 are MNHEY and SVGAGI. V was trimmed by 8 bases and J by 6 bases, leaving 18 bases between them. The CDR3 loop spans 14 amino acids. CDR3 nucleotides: TGTGCCAGCTCTTTTCGGGCGGGGGCTGATACGCAGTATTTT. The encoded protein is CASSFRAGADTQYF.

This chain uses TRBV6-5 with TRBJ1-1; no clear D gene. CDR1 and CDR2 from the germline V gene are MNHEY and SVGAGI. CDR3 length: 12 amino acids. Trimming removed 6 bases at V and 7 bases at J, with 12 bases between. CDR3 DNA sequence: TGTGCCAGCAGCGGTAGTGGCTTTGAAGCTTTCTTT. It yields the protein CASSGSGFEAFF.

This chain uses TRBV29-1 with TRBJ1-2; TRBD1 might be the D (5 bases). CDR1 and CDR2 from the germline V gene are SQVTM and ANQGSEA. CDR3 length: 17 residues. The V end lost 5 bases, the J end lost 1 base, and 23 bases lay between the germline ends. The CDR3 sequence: CSVPNAGLREYNYGYTF. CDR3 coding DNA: TGCAGCGTTCCTAATGCGGGACTCAGGGAATATAACTATGGCTACACCTTC.

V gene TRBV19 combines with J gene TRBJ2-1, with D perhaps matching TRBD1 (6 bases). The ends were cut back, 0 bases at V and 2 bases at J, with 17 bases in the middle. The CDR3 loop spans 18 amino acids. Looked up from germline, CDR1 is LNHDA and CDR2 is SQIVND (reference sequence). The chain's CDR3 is CASSIDGESGVAYNEQFF. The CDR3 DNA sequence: TGTGCCAGTAGTATAGATGGGGAGTCAGGGGTGGCCTACAATGAGCAGTTCTTC.